Reported below is one T cell receptor (beta chain). Libraries were prepared by immunoSEQ multiplex PCR; TCRdb keeps only in-frame clonotypes and omits some of them. Of around 220,000 clones listed, almost 90% are singletons. CDR1 SGHTA and CDR2 FQGNSA come from the germline V gene. The CDR3 loop spans 14 amino acids. V was clipped by 5 bases and J by 4 bases, with 14 bases between them. The data were obtained in a study of blood T cell repertoires in COVID-19. This chain joins TRBV7-2 and TRBJ1-2; maybe TRBD1 (5 bases). The TCR sequence derives from a man aged 18 to 29 with active or convalescent COVID-19. Sequenced: peripheral blood. CDR3 bases: TGTGCCAGCAGCCAGGGCGGTCGTGGCTATGGCTACACCTTC. This codes for CASSQGGRGYGYTF. Complete variable domain (other parts from reference TRBV7-2 and TRBJ1-2): GAGVSQSPSNKVTEKGKDVELRCDPISGHTALYWYRQSLGQGLEFLIYFQGNSAPDKSGLPSDRFSAERTGGSVSTLTIQRTQQEDSAVYLCASSQGGRGYGYTFGSGTRLTVV.